The sequence of this T cell receptor (beta chain) was determined in a study of graft-versus-host responses after intestinal transplantation. The overall study: Recipients were all induced with anti-thymocyte globulin, then given tacrolimus and steroids for around three years.

Responder CD3+CD4+ and CD3+CD8+ cells that were proliferating and CFSE-low were sorted after the reaction. Findings of the study overall: The presence of high graft-versus-host to host-versus-graft clonal ratios in allografts characterized patients with graft-donor T cell macrochimerism.

This clone is classed as medium-sized. Assay: immunoSEQ multiplex PCR; the TCRdb copy retains only in-frame clones and omits some. The sample records around 6,400 clones, around 28% being singletons. The CDR3 runs 15 residues. The germline gives CDR1 SGHDT, CDR2 YYEEEE. Trimming took off 0 bases at V and 0 bases at J, with 7 bases between the two ends. This clonotype originated in a human patient who received an intestinal transplant. The chain couples TRBV5-6 to TRBJ2-1; TRBD2 is a possible D gene (5 bases). The sequenced sample was alloreactive CD4+ T cells from a mixed lymphocyte reaction culture, obtained before intestinal transplant. Regarding subset: CFSE-low proliferating T cells sorted from roughly six-day pre-transplant mixed lymphocyte reaction (GvH or HvG direction). The CDR3 region has the DNA TGTGCCAGCAGCTTGGTAGGGAGCTCCTACAATGAGCAGTTCTTC. Its translation is CASSLVGSSYNEQFF.